These 27 T cell receptor beta chains were all obtained from the same sample, sequenced in a study. TCRdb redid the calling of the 5' RACE reads with MiXCR, one entry per CDR3 protein. The data contain 9,000 to 9,500 distinct CDR3 sequences, about half of them seen just once; the ten biggest clones take up around 3%. Tregs were sorted as CD4+CD25+CD127-/low cells. The sequenced sample was Tregs sorted from a lymph node. These receptors were collected from a female donor with breast cancer.

The DNA of the CDR3 is TGTGCCAGCAGCTCGGACAGGTATCACACTGAAGCTTTCTTT. Translated: CASSSDRYHTEAFF. The V call is TRBV5-4, the J call TRBJ1-1; TRBD1 matches at 7 bases. V lost 3 bases to trimming and J lost 3 bases; unmatched junction nucleotides: 5. Germline CDR1 and CDR2: SGHNT and YYREEE (reference sequence). CDR3 length equals 14 residues.

V gene TRBV2 combines with J gene TRBJ2-3, with TRBD2 matching over 8 bases. Trimming cost V 10 bases and J 3 bases; bases outside gene matches: 6. The CDR3 consists of 13 residues. Per germline, CDR1 SNHLY and CDR2 FYNNEI. CDR3: CATIAGTTDTQYF. CDR3 in DNA: TGTGCCACCATAGCGGGAACTACAGATACGCAGTATTTT.

This chain links TRBV7-2 with TRBJ2-3; the match to TRBD2 covers 8 bases. Germline V gene lookup returns CDR1 SGHTA and CDR2 FQGNSA. The ends lost 3 bases at V and 2 bases at J; junction bases unmatched: 7. The CDR3 sequence is 16 residues long. CDR3 nucleotide sequence: TGTGCCAGCAGCTTGCTCGGACTAGCTCTCACAGATACGCAGTATTTT. It is translated as CASSLLGLALTDTQYF.

This clonotype was observed a few times. The chain links TRBV5-1 to TRBJ2-7; D is undetermined. The germline V gene encodes CDR1 SGHRS and CDR2 YFSETQ. V dropped 4 bases and J dropped 3 bases, with 11 bases sitting between them. The CDR3 runs to 13 residues. The CDR3 region is CASSPTDGYEQYF. CDR3 nucleotide sequence: TGCGCCAGCAGCCCCACGGACGGCTACGAGCAGTACTTC. Drawing the rest from reference TRBV5-1 and TRBJ2-7, the complete variable domain is KAGVTQTPRYLIKTRGQQVTLSCSPISGHRSVSWYQQTPGQGLQFLFEYFSETQRNKGNFPGRFSGRQFSNSRSEMNVSTLELGDSALYLCASSPTDGYEQYFGPGTRLTVT.

The V call is TRBV20-1, the J call TRBJ1-5, with a tentative D call TRBD1 (6 bases). Trimming removed 0 bases from V and 4 bases from J, with 10 bases in between. In germline, CDR1 is DFQATT, CDR2 SNEGSKA (reference sequence). The CDR3 length is 14 residues. CDR3 sequence reads: CSARDPTGNQPQHF. Here the CDR3 DNA reads TGCAGTGCTAGAGATCCAACAGGGAATCAGCCCCAGCATTTT.

The rearrangement joins TRBV7-9 to TRBJ1-6; possible D gene TRBD1, 5 bases. Trimming shortened V by 0 bases and J by 8 bases, and 11 bases separated the two germline ends. CDR1 and CDR2 (germline): SEHNR, FQNEAQ (reference sequence). The CDR3 contains 15 residues. Written as DNA, the CDR3 is TGTGCCAGCAGCTTAGCGCTTGGGGGGGATTCACCCCTCCACTTT. This translates into CASSLALGGDSPLHF.

The table lists this clonotype with a few counts. The gene calls are TRBV9 and TRBJ2-7; 12 positions match TRBD1. There are 15 residues in the CDR3. CDR1 SGDLS and CDR2 YYNGEE come from the germline V gene. Trimming removed 3 bases from V and 6 bases from J; junction bases left unmatched: 7. The CDR3 bases are TGTGCCAGCAGCGCGACCGGGACAGGGGGCGGCGAGCAGTACTTC. Protein product: CASSATGTGGGEQYF. Combining the CDR3 with reference TRBV9 and TRBJ2-7 gives the whole variable domain DSGVTQTPKHLITATGQRVTLRCSPRSGDLSVYWYQQSLDQGLQFLIQYYNGEERAKGNILERFSAQQFPDLHSELNLSSLELGDSALYFCASSATGTGGGEQYFGPGTRLTVT.

This chain uses TRBV7-9 with TRBJ2-7, with a weak D call TRBD1 (5 bases). The CDR3 spans 15 residues. CDR1 is SEHNR, CDR2 FQNEAQ, per germline (reference sequence). Trimming pared 5 bases from V and 3 bases from J, leaving 17 bases between. The CDR3 coding sequence is TGTGCCAGCAGCCCCCCCCCCAGGGAAGGCTACGAGCAGTACTTC. It specifies CASSPPPREGYEQYF.

The rearrangement uses TRBV7-9 and TRBJ1-3; D remains ambiguous. The ends were cut back, 5 bases at V and 8 bases at J, with 10 bases in the middle. CDR3 size: 12 residues. The V gene's germline CDR1 is SEHNR and CDR2 FQNEAQ (reference sequence). CDR3 sequence (DNA): TGTGCCAGCAGCCCTAAATTGGACACCATATATTTT. Translated, it gives CASSPKLDTIYF. The full variable domain, its missing parts supplied by reference TRBV7-9 and TRBJ1-3, is DTGVSQNPRHKITKRGQNVTFRCDPISEHNRLYWYRQTLGQGPEFLTYFQNEAQLEKSRLLSDRFSAERPKGSFSTLEIQRTEQGDSAMYLCASSPKLDTIYFGEGSWLTVV.

This sequence joins TRBV29-1 and TRBJ1-2; perhaps TRBD1 as D (6 bases). CDR1 and CDR2 (germline): SQVTM, ANQGSEA. This CDR3 region has 14 residues. Trimming removed 4 bases at V and 5 bases at J, with 17 bases between. The CDR3 region has the DNA TGCAGCGTTGCGGACGAGGGGACAACTTATGGCTACACCTTC. Amino acid sequence: CSVADEGTTYGYTF.

This clonotype was seen only a few times. The gene calls are TRBV20-1 and TRBJ1-2, with D perhaps TRBD1 (6 bases). The CDR3 sequence is 12 residues long. CDR1 and CDR2 (germline): DFQATT, SNEGSKA (reference sequence). The V end was cut by 1 base, the J end by 4 bases, with 7 bases between. CDR3 protein: CSARGQAYGYTF. The CDR3 DNA reads as TGCAGTGCTAGAGGACAGGCCTATGGCTACACCTTC.

The V and J genes are TRBV4-2 and TRBJ2-3; possible D gene TRBD2, 5 bases. This CDR3 has 16 residues. CDR1 and CDR2 (germline): LGHNA, YNFKEQ. The V and J ends lost 0 bases and 4 bases respectively, with 14 bases between them. The CDR3 DNA reads as TGTGCCAGCAGCCAAGATCAACGGGATTTACCAGATACGCAGTATTTT. It is translated as CASSQDQRDLPDTQYF.

In this sample, this clonotype turned up a few times. V is TRBV10-3 and J is TRBJ1-2, with D unresolved. V lost 0 bases to trimming and J lost 4 bases, with 15 bases between them. The CDR3 length is 16 residues. Germline CDR1 and CDR2: ENHRY and SYGVKD. CDR3 coding DNA: TGTGCCATCAGTGAGTCCCTAGCGCGAACTCCCTATGGCTACACCTTC. Translation gives CAISESLARTPYGYTF.

The J gene is TRBJ1-4, the V gene TRBV11-3; D gene ambiguous. The V gene's germline CDR1 is SGHNT and CDR2 YENEEA. The CDR3 spans 14 residues. The ends were cut back, 4 bases at V and 8 bases at J, with 14 bases in the middle. CDR3 sequence (DNA): TGTGCCAGCAGCTCGACCCGGGGAGGAGAAAAACTGTTTTTT. Its translation: CASSSTRGGEKLFF.

The gene calls are TRBV5-1 and TRBJ1-2, with 7 bases fitting TRBD1. The CDR3 covers 14 residues. Germline loops: CDR1 SGHRS, CDR2 YFSETQ. V shed 5 bases and J 2 bases; nucleotides not matched to a gene: 6. The CDR3 bases are TGCGCCAGCAGAATCGGGACAGCCAACTATGGCTACACCTTC. Its translation is CASRIGTANYGYTF.

CDR3 protein: CASASGFPTDTQYF. The CDR3 DNA follows: TGTGCCAGCGCTAGCGGTTTCCCCACAGATACGCAGTATTTT. The gene calls are TRBV6-2 or TRBV6-3 and TRBJ2-3; 7 bases line up with TRBD2. CDR1 is MNHEY, CDR2 SVGEGT, per germline. The CDR3 loop spans 14 amino acids. With V trimmed by 8 bases and J by 2 bases, 7 bases remained unmatched.

This chain uses TRBV7-9 with TRBJ2-3, with 7 bases lining up with TRBD1. V lost 5 bases, J lost 4 bases, and 6 bases stayed unmatched. CDR1 is SEHNR and CDR2 is FQNEAQ in the germline V gene (reference sequence). CDR3 length equals 14 residues. The DNA for the CDR3 is TGTGCCAGCAGCACGACAGGGTGGGCAGATACGCAGTATTTT. Protein sequence: CASSTTGWADTQYF.

The chain carries TRBV6-1 and TRBJ1-6; 7 nucleotides line up with TRBD1. The CDR3 spans 15 residues. V lost 7 bases and J lost 7; bases outside the gene matches: 10. CDR1 and CDR2 from the germline V gene are MNHNS and SASEGT. The CDR3 region is CASNVTGDANSPLHF. In DNA form, the CDR3 reads TGTGCCAGCAATGTCACAGGGGACGCGAATTCACCCCTCCACTTT.

This chain uses TRBV5-1 with TRBJ2-7; D is ambiguous. Trimming pared 0 bases from V and 6 bases from J, leaving 19 bases between. This CDR3 contains 16 residues. Looked up from germline, CDR1 is SGHRS and CDR2 is YFSETQ. CDR3 DNA: TGCGCCAGCAGCTTGGCCTCAAGTCCTACTACCGGCGAGCAGTACTTC. Residues: CASSLASSPTTGEQYF.

Details on this clonotype: The junction and the germline gene differ at one end; a read error may be behind it. The V gene is TRBV7-6, the J gene TRBJ2-1; 7 bases map to TRBD2. This CDR3 comprises 16 residues. Germline assignment: CDR1 SGHVS and CDR2 FNYEAQ. CDR3 DNA: TGTGCCAGCAGCTTAGGGGGGGGGACTAACTACAATGAGCAGCTCTTC. Translation gives CASSLGGGTNYNEQLF. The entire variable domain, with the rest obtained from reference TRBV7-6 and TRBJ2-1, is as follows: GAGVSQSPRYKVTKRGQDVALRCDPISGHVSLYWYRQALGQGPEFLTYFNYEAQQDKSGLPNDRFSAERPEGSISTLTIQRTEQRDSAMYRCASSLGGGTNYNEQLFGPGTRLTVL.

This clonotype was seen a handful of times. The rearrangement uses TRBV5-1 and TRBJ2-5, with no clear D. The germline V and J ends were trimmed by 2 bases and 0 bases, with 2 bases remaining between them. Germline V gene lookup returns CDR1 SGHRS and CDR2 YFSETQ. The CDR3 runs to 12 residues. The chain's CDR3 is CASSFDQETQYF. For the CDR3, the DNA is TGCGCCAGCAGCTTCGACCAAGAGACCCAGTACTTC. The variable domain in full, completed from reference TRBV5-1 and TRBJ2-5, reads KAGVTQTPRYLIKTRGQQVTLSCSPISGHRSVSWYQQTPGQGLQFLFEYFSETQRNKGNFPGRFSGRQFSNSRSEMNVSTLELGDSALYLCASSFDQETQYFGPGTRLLVL.

The rearrangement joins TRBV6-1 to TRBJ1-5, with TRBD1 identical over 7 bases. Germline loops: CDR1 MNHNS, CDR2 SASEGT. The CDR3 length is 13 residues. Trimming took 5 bases from V and 5 from J; bases not matched to a gene: 3. This chain's CDR3 is CASSRQGYQPQHF. CDR3 nucleotide sequence: TGTGCCAGCAGTCGACAGGGTTATCAGCCCCAGCATTTT.

The chain combines TRBV4-1 with TRBJ2-7; 9 bases agree with TRBD2. CDR3 size: 15 residues. J gave up 2 bases and V 1 base, and 3 bases lay outside the gene matches. Germline V gives CDR1 MGHRA, CDR2 YSYEKL. This CDR3 is CASSQALAGTYEQYF. DNA for the CDR3: TGCGCCAGCAGCCAAGCCCTAGCGGGGACCTACGAGCAGTACTTC.

The V gene is TRBV5-6, the J gene TRBJ2-7; TRBD1 agrees at 10 bases. V was pared by 6 bases and J by 5 bases, with 2 bases of the junction left unmatched. CDR1 is SGHDT, CDR2 YYEEEE, per germline. The CDR3 is 12 residues long. For the CDR3, the DNA is TGTGCCAGCAAGACAGGGGGCGACGAGCAGTACTTC. This codes for CASKTGGDEQYF.

The J gene is TRBJ1-5, the V gene TRBV20-1; D possibly corresponds to TRBD1 (5 bases). This CDR3 has 13 residues. V shed 4 bases and J shed 3 bases, with 10 bases lying between them. Per germline, CDR1 DFQATT and CDR2 SNEGSKA (reference sequence). The CDR3 reads CSAMWGNNQPQHF. CDR3 sequence (DNA): TGCAGTGCTATGTGGGGGAACAATCAGCCCCAGCATTTT.

The V call is TRBV6-5, the J call TRBJ2-1; D remains ambiguous. V dropped 5 bases and J dropped 3 bases, with 11 bases sitting between them. The CDR3 loop spans 14 amino acids. Germline V gene lookup returns CDR1 MNHEY and CDR2 SVGAGI. Written as DNA, the CDR3 is TGTGCCAGCAGTCCGTCCTACCGCTACAATGAGCAGTTCTTC. Amino acids: CASSPSYRYNEQFF.

This clonotype was observed a handful of times. The chain recombines TRBV27 with TRBJ2-7, with D perhaps matching TRBD2 (6 bases). The germline V gene encodes CDR1 MNHEY and CDR2 SMNVEV (reference sequence). CDR3 length: 11 residues. V lost 8 bases, J lost 1 base, and 6 bases lay in between. CDR3 amino acids: CASGTSYEQYF. The CDR3 coding sequence is TGTGCCAGCGGGACTTCCTACGAGCAGTACTTC.